These 4 T cell receptor beta chains were sequenced from one sample in a study of T cells in localized non-small cell lung cancer. Sequencing was performed with immunoSEQ multiplex PCR; in TCRdb, only in-frame clones are kept and a portion is missing. Here the sample spans under 25,000 clones, about 85% being singletons. The starting material was PBMCs, obtained before any cancer treatment. Every receptor here comes from a man between 40 and 69 years old with stage II squamous cell lung carcinoma.

This clone occurred a few times. This sequence joins TRBV4-1 and TRBJ1-1, with TRBD1 identical over 8 bases. Germline V gene lookup returns CDR1 MGHRA and CDR2 YSYEKL. The CDR3 loop spans 13 amino acids. V lost 7 bases and J lost 3; bases outside the gene matches: 4. The CDR3 coding sequence is TGCGCCAGCACCCGACAGGGGTACACTGAAGCTTTCTTT. It translates to CASTRQGYTEAFF.

This chain's CDR3 is CASSLGTGSDGYTF. CDR3 nucleotide sequence: TGTGCCAGCTCACTCGGGACAGGGAGTGATGGCTACACCTTC. The rearrangement joins TRBV18 to TRBJ1-2; 9 positions match TRBD1. The CDR3 loop spans 14 amino acids. Germline CDR1 and CDR2: KGHSH and LQKENI. V shed 4 bases and J 6 bases; nucleotides not matched to a gene: 6.

CDR3 DNA: TGTGCCAGCAGTTACTCCTACTACTCCGAAGCCGGCTACACCTTC. This gives the protein CASSYSYYSEAGYTF. The chain employs TRBV6-5 and TRBJ1-2, with unresolved D. The ends were cut back, 0 bases at V and 8 bases at J, with 16 bases in the middle. The CDR3 totals 15 residues. The V gene's germline CDR1 is MNHEY and CDR2 SVGAGI.

The chain employs TRBV4-1 and TRBJ2-2, with D unclear. The germline CDR1 and CDR2 sequences are MGHRA and YSYEKL. The CDR3 totals 15 residues. Trimming took 8 bases from V and 6 from J, leaving 19 bases between them. CDR3 sequence reads: CASWGGMKSSGELFF. In DNA form, the CDR3 reads TGCGCCAGCTGGGGTGGTATGAAAAGTTCCGGGGAGCTGTTTTTT.